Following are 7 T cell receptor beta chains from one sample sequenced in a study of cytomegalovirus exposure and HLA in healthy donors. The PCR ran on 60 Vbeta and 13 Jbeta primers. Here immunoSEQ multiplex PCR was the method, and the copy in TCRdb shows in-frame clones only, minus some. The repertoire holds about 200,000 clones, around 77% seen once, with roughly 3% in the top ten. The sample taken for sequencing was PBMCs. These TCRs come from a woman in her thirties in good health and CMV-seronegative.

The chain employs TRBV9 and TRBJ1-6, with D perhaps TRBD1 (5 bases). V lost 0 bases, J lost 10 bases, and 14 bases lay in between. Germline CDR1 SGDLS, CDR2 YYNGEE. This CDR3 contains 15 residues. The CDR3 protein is CASSVDGQGGSPLHF. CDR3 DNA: TGTGCCAGCAGCGTAGATGGGCAGGGAGGCTCACCCCTCCACTTT.

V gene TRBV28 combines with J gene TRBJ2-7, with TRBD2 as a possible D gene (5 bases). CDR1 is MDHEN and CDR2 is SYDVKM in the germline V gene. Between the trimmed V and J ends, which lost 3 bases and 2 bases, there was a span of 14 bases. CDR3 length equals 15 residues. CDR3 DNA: TGTGCCAGCAGTTTGTCTGGACTGGACGCCTACGAGCAGTACTTC. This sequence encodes CASSLSGLDAYEQYF.

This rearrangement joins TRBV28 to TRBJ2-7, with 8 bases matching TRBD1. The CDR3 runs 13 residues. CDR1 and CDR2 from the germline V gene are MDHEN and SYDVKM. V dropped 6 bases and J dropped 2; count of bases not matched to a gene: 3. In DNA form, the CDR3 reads TGTGCCAGCAGAGACAGGGGAACCTACGAGCAGTACTTC. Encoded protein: CASRDRGTYEQYF.

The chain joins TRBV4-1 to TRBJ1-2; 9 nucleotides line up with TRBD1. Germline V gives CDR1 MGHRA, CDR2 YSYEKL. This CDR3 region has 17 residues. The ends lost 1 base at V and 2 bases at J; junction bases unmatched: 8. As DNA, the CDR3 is TGCGCCAGCAGCCAAGGCCCGGGACAGGGACTCAACTATGGCTACACCTTC. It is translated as CASSQGPGQGLNYGYTF.

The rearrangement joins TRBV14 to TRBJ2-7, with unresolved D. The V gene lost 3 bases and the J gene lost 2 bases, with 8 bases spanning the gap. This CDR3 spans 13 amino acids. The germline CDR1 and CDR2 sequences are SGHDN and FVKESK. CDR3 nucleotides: TGTGCCAGCAGCCAGTACGGTCCCTACGAGCAGTACTTC. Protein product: CASSQYGPYEQYF.

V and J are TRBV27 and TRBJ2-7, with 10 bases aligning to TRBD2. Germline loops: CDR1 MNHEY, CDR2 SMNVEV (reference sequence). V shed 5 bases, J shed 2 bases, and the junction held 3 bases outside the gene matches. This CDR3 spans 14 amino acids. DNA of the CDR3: TGTGCCAGCAGTCCCAGCGGGAGGGCCTACGAGCAGTACTTC. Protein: CASSPSGRAYEQYF.

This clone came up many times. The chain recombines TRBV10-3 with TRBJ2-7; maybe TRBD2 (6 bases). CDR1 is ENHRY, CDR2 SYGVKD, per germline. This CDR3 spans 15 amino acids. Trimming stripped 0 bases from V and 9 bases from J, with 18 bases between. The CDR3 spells CAISESGGVGGGQYF. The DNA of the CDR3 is TGTGCCATCAGTGAGTCCGGAGGGGTGGGAGGAGGGCAGTACTTC.